Shown below are 10 T cell receptor beta chains from a single sample sequenced in a study of blood T cell repertoires in COVID-19. Here immunoSEQ multiplex PCR was the method, and the copy in TCRdb shows in-frame clones only, minus some. The data show around 70,000 clones, around 85% seen once. Sequenced material: peripheral blood. Receptor source: a human donor in a cohort sampled during active COVID-19.

J is TRBJ2-7 and V is TRBV5-1; 9 positions agree with TRBD1. The CDR3 sequence is 14 residues long. Germline V gives CDR1 SGHRS, CDR2 YFSETQ. Unmatched junction bases numbered 5, after V lost 4 bases and J lost 3 bases. The CDR3 loop is CASSGQGLNYEQYF. In nucleotides, the CDR3 is TGCGCCAGCAGCGGACAGGGGCTAAACTACGAGCAGTACTTC.

This chain joins TRBV5-4 and TRBJ2-7; 9 nucleotides line up with TRBD1. The junction had 12 bases not matched to a gene; V was cut back by 4 bases and J by 4 bases. Germline CDR1 SGHNT, CDR2 YYREEE (reference sequence). The CDR3 extends over 16 amino acids. The CDR3 nucleotides are TGTGCCAGCAGCCGCCCAGGGACAGGGAGTTTATACGAGCAGTACTTC. This encodes CASSRPGTGSLYEQYF. The full variable domain, its missing parts supplied by reference TRBV5-4 and TRBJ2-7, is ETGVTQSPTHLIKTRGQQVTLRCSSQSGHNTVSWYQQALGQGPQFIFQYYREEENGRGNFPPRFSGLQFPNYSSELNVNALELDDSALYLCASSRPGTGSLYEQYFGPGTRLTVT.

The chain joins TRBV25-1 to TRBJ2-3; D perhaps matches TRBD2 (5 bases). V dropped 6 bases and J dropped 0 bases, with 16 bases sitting between them. The CDR3 covers 16 residues. Germline V gene sequence: CDR1 MGHDK, CDR2 SYGVNS. The CDR3 nucleotides are TGTGCCAGCAGCAAGAGAGGGAATCCTAGCACAGATACGCAGTATTTT. Protein sequence: CASSKRGNPSTDTQYF. Complete variable domain (other parts from reference TRBV25-1 and TRBJ2-3): EADIYQTPRYLVIGTGKKITLECSQTMGHDKMYWYQQDPGMELHLIHYSYGVNSTEKGDLSSESTVSRIRTEHFPLTLESARPSHTSQYLCASSKRGNPSTDTQYFGPGTRLTVL.

This clone was picked up one time. CDR3 bases: TGTGCCAGCAGCTATATACAGGGGGCGCCCAGCACAGATACGCAGTATTTT. Translation: CASSYIQGAPSTDTQYF. The V gene is TRBV7-2, the J gene TRBJ2-3; TRBD1 matches at 9 bases. The germline CDR1 and CDR2 sequences are SGHTA and FQGNSA. CDR3 length: 17 amino acids. With 4 bases clipped from V and 0 bases from J, the junction kept 8 bases outside the gene matches.

This clone showed up just a few times. The V gene is TRBV5-1, the J gene TRBJ2-7, with 8 bases fitting TRBD1. The germline V gene has CDR1 SGHRS and CDR2 YFSETQ. CDR3 length equals 14 residues. Losses at the gene ends were 3 bases for V and 5 bases for J; bases not matched to a gene: 7. CDR3 sequence (DNA): TGCGCCAGCAGCTCCGGACAGGGATGGAACGAGCAGTACTTC. Translated, it gives CASSSGQGWNEQYF.

This clone was seen once. The chain carries TRBV6-5 and TRBJ2-7; 9 bases are a match to TRBD1. With 7 bases clipped from V and 0 bases from J, the junction kept 4 bases outside the gene matches. Germline CDR1 reads MNHEY; CDR2 reads SVGAGI. The CDR3 is 14 amino acids. DNA of the CDR3: TGTGCCAGCACTCGGACAGGGGCCTCCTACGAGCAGTACTTC. It translates to CASTRTGASYEQYF.

V and J are TRBV6-5 and TRBJ1-1, with D perhaps TRBD1 (5 bases). The V end was cut by 2 bases, the J end by 3 bases, with 16 bases between. There are 16 residues in the CDR3. Germline V gene sequence: CDR1 MNHEY, CDR2 SVGAGI. CDR3 region: CASSYTRAEKDTEAFF. The CDR3 nucleotides read TGTGCCAGCAGTTACACCAGGGCAGAGAAGGACACTGAAGCTTTCTTT.

The chain is built from TRBV28 and TRBJ1-1, with D perhaps matching TRBD1 (6 bases). The CDR3 loop spans 13 amino acids. Germline V gives CDR1 MDHEN, CDR2 SYDVKM. The germline V and J ends were trimmed by 10 bases and 4 bases, with 16 bases remaining between them. CDR3 protein: CATTTGFTTEAFF. The CDR3 coding sequence is TGTGCCACTACAACAGGGTTCACCACTGAAGCTTTCTTT.

This chain uses TRBV5-5 with TRBJ1-6; unclear D gene. The CDR3 contains 12 residues. Trimming left V 0 bases short and J 8 bases short, with 3 bases between. Germline loops: CDR1 SGHKS, CDR2 YYEKEE (reference sequence). This chain's CDR3 is CASSLGDSPLHF. CDR3 DNA sequence: TGTGCCAGCAGCTTGGGCGATTCACCCCTCCACTTT. The variable domain in full, completed from reference TRBV5-5 and TRBJ1-6, reads DAGVTQSPTHLIKTRGQQVTLRCSPISGHKSVSWYQQVLGQGPQFIFQYYEKEERGRGNFPDRFSARQFPNYSSELNVNALLLGDSALYLCASSLGDSPLHFGNGTRLTVT.

The chain uses TRBV4-3 and TRBJ2-1; 7 nucleotides agree with TRBD1. J lost 0 bases, V lost 4 bases, and 15 bases had no gene match. Germline V CDR1 and CDR2: LGHNA, YSLEER. This CDR3 contains 19 residues. CDR3 nucleotides: TGCGCCAGCAGCCCCGAGGGTGTGACAGGGTCCATCTCCTACAATGAGCAGTTCTTC. Protein: CASSPEGVTGSISYNEQFF.